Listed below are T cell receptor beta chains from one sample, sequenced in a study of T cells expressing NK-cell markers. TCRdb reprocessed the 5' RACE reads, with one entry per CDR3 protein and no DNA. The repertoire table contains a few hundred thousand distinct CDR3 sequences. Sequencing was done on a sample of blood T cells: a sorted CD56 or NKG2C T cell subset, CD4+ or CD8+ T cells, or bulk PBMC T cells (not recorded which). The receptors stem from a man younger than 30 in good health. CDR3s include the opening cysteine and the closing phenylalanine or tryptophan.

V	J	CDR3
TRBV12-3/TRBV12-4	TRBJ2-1	CASSIRQGTYNEQFF
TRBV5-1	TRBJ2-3	CASSLLAERQYF
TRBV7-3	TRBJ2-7	CASSLVLGGPYEQYF
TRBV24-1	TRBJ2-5	CATSTGAGPEETQYF
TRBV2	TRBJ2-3	CASSEWRERADTQYF
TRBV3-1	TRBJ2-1	CASSPNGGEQFF
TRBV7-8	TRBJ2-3	CASSLIRLGAYTDTQYF
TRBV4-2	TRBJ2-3	CASSQDVLAGEGDTQYF
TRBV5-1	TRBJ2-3	CASNPGTYDNSRTDTQYF
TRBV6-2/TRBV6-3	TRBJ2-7	CASSYLDGSSEQYF
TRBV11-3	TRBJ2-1	CASSVGQYNEQFF
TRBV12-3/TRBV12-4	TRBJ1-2	CASSFVGQGIGYTF
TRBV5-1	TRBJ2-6	CASRPDRTGPLSGANVLTF
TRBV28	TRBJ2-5	CASSSLQHLQETQYF
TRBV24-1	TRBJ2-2	CATSDNVRVTGELFF
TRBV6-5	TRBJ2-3	CASSYSGSGRASDTQYF
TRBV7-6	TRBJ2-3	CASSLSGARGPDTQYF
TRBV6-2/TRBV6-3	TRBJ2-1	CASSYAIAGNEQFF
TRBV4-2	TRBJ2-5	CASSQPQETQYF
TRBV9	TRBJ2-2	CASSHPPPGTNTGELFF
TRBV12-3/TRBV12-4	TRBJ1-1	CASVPGIWNTEAFF
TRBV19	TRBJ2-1	CASTGRGLVDEQFF
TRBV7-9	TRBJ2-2	CASSPKAGNTGELFF
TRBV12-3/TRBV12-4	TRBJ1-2	CASSYRQPGLGGYTF
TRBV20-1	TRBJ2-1	CSAGKSGYNEQFF
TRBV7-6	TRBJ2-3	CASSLRSQTTEDTQYF
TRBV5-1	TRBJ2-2	CASRRGGDTGELFF
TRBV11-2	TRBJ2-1	CASSLTRTGNEQFF
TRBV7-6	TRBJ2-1	CASSLEVSSSGRAFNEQFF
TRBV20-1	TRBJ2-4	CSAAPALGLAGDPPTKNIQYF
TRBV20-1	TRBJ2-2	CSARGATGELFF
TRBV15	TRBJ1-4	CATSSGQGSNEKLFF
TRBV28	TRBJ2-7	CASSFRAEAYEQYF
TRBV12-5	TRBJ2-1	CASQSSTYNEQFF
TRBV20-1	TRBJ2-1	CSATMGQGEFF
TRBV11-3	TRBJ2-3	CASSLAGVDTDTQYF
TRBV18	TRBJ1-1	CASSPSRLGNTEAFF
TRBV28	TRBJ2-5	CASSNLGLAGGPETQYF
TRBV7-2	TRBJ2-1	CASSLGRGLLNEQFF
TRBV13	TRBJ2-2	CASSLGDRGTGELFF
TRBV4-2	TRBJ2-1	CASSQAVGPIRNEQFF
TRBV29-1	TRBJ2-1	CSVDGLAGGLGEQFF
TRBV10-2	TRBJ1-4	CASNGGAELFF
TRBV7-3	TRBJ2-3	CASSLNSGRAGDTQYF
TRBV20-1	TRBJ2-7	CSAPIPGQGYEQYF
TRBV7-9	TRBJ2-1	CASLRGAGLNEQFF
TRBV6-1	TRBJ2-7	CASSAPGLAREQYF
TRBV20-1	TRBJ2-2	CSASRGREGGELFF
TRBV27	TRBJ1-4	CASLRRGGDEKLFF
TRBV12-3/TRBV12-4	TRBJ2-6	CASSLSGQGISGANVLTF
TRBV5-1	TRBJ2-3	CASSSPEFPDTQYF
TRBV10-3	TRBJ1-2	CAISEGSRGYTF
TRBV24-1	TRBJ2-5	CATSVLAGFGDQETQYF
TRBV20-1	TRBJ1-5	CSARDQEWGAKGNQPQHF
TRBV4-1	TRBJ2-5	CASSRTGEGQETQYF
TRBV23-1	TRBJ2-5	CASSQSSTGEETQYF
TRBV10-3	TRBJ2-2	CASRLLAGVDGELFF
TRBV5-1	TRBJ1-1	CASSPRGGNTEAFF
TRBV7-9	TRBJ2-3	CATRTAQGRMKQYF
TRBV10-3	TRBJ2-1	CAISPPGLQGYNEQFF